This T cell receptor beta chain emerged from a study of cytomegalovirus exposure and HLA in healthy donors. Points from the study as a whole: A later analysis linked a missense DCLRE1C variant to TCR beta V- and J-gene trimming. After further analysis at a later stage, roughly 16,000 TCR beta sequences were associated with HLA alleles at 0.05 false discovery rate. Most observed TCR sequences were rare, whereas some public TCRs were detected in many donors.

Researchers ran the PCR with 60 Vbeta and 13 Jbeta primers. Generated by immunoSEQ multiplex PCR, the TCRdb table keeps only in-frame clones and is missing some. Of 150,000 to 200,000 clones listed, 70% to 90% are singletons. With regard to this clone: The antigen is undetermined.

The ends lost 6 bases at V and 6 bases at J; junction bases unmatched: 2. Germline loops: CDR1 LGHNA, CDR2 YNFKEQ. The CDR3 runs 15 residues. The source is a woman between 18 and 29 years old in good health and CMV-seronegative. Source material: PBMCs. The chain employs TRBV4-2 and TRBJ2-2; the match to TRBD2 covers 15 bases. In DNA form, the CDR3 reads TGTGCCAGCAGTAGGACTAGCGGGGGGGCCGGGGAGCTGTTTTTT. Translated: CASSRTSGGAGELFF.